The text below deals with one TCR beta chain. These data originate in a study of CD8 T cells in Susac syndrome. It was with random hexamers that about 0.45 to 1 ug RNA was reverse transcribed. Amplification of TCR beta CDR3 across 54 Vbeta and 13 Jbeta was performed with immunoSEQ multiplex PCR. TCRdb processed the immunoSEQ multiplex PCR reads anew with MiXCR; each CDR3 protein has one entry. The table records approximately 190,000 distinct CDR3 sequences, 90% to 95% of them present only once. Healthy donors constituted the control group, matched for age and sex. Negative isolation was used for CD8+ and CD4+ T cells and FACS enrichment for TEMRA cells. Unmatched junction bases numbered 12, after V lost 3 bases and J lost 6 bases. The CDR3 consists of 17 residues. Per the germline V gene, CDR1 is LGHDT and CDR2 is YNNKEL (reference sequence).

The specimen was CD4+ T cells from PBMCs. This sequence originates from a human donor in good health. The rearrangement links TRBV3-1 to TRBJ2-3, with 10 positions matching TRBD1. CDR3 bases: TGTGCCAGCAGCCACTACACCGGGACAGGGGCTTCGGATACGCAGTATTTT. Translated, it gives CASSHYTGTGASDTQYF.